A selection of T cell receptor beta chains follows, all from one sample in a study of T cell repertoires in ileal Crohn's disease. Sequencing was performed with immunoSEQ multiplex PCR; in TCRdb, only in-frame clones are kept and a portion is missing. This repertoire shows about 16,000 clones, around 90% found once; its top ten account for 5.5% to 6.5%. Sequenced: ileal tissue. These receptors came from an adult with Crohn's disease. The CDR3 runs from the conserved cysteine through the conserved F or W. A D gene is named only where the DNA matches it firmly.

.,TRBJ1-5,TRBV6-5,CASQQDYSNQPQHF
.,TRBJ2-3,TRBV5-4,CASSLGQSTDTQYF
TRBD2,TRBJ2-3,TRBV4-1,CASSRGLAGGPEADTQYF
TRBD1,TRBJ2-7,TRBV27,CASSLGGTGVYEQYF
TRBD2,TRBJ2-7,TRBV7-3,CASSLAASGSYEQYF
.,TRBJ2-6,TRBV27,CASSPDSSGANVLTF
.,TRBJ2-3,TRBV7-9,CASGRTDTQYF
.,.,TRBV13,CASSLGLMRGQLGSEYEQYF
.,TRBJ1-1,TRBV5-6,CASSGTPWGTEAFF
TRBD2,TRBJ2-5,TRBV5-1,CASSLVASGATSAETQYF
TRBD2,TRBJ2-4,TRBV6-5,CASSYGTSGKNIQYF
TRBD2,TRBJ2-5,TRBV30,CAWSVRLAGSGTQYF
TRBD1,TRBJ1-5,TRBV29-1,CSVGTGSNQPQHF